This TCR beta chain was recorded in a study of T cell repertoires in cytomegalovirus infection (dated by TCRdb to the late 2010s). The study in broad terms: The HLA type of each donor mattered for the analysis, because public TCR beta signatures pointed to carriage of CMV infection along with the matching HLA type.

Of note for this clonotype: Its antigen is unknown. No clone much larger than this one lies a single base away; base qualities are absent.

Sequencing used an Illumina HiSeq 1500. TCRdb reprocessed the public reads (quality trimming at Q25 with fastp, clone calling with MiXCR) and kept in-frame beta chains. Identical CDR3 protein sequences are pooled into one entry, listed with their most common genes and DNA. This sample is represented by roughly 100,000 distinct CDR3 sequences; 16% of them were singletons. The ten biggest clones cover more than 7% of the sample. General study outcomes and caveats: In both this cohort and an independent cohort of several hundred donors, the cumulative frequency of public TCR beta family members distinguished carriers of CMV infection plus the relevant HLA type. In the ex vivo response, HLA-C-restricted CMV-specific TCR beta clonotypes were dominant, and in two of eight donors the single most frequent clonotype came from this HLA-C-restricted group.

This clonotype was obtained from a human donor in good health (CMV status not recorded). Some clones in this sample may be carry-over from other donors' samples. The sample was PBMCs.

The sequenced DNA is TGTGCCACCAGCACCCCTCGGGAGGGGCGACCTTACAATGAGCAGTTCTTC. This sequence encodes CATSTPREGRPYNEQFF. The rearranged chain carries TRBV15 and TRBJ2-1; the junction holds 8 bases that match TRBD2. The CDR3, cysteine through phenylalanine, is 17 amino acids long. The CDR3 DNA has 51 bases and is translated from base 1. Taken from the germline V gene (reference sequence), the CDR1 and CDR2 loops are LNHNV and YYDKDF. V lost 4 bases and J lost 4 bases, and the count of bases not matched to a germline gene is 12.